Below, one T cell receptor (beta chain) is given with its context. Germline loops: CDR1 SGDLS, CDR2 YYNGEE. The V gene lost 5 bases and the J gene lost 1 base, with 11 bases spanning the gap. The CDR3 has 14 amino acids. The data belong to a study of blood T cell repertoires in COVID-19. At the level of the study: The cDNA or gDNA used as material had been derived from T cells, B-cell-depleted T cells, or PBMCs.

The method was immunoSEQ multiplex PCR; TCRdb's version includes in-frame clones alone and lacks a portion of them. The table records 70,000 or so clones, around 70% of them present only once. V and J are TRBV9 and TRBJ2-3; no definite D call. The sequencing input was peripheral blood. This receptor was taken from a man aged 70-80 years with acute or convalescent COVID-19. The CDR3 bases are TGTGCCAGCAGTAGCATTGTGGGCACAGATACGCAGTATTTT. Translating it yields CASSSIVGTDTQYF.